This is a list of T cell receptor beta chains from one sample in a study of T-cell memory formation after mild COVID-19. TCRdb independently ran MiXCR on the 5' RACE reads; one entry per CDR3 protein. This table holds about half a million distinct CDR3 sequences, about 20% found once. The source material was PBMCs or a T cell subset sorted from them (not recorded which). The receptors stem from an adult woman who had mild COVID-19 (a few samples of this study predate the infection). Cell type and time point are not known. Both conserved end residues are part of each CDR3. The D gene is left open where the match is weak. Expanded clones are given a class, and other clones once, few, many or no size at all.

d_call: .; clone_size: .; j_call: TRBJ1-1; v_call: TRBV4-2; cdr3_aa: CASSRRTQVNTEAFF; cdr3_nt: TGTGCCAGCAGCCGAAGAACTCAGGTGAACACTGAAGCTTTCTTT
d_call: .; clone_size: few; j_call: TRBJ1-1; v_call: TRBV7-9; cdr3_aa: CASSLMGRTGYTEAFF; cdr3_nt: TGTGCCAGCAGCTTAATGGGCCGCACAGGGTATACTGAAGCTTTCTTT
d_call: .; clone_size: few; j_call: TRBJ2-7; v_call: TRBV5-6; cdr3_aa: CASSGRFYEQYF; cdr3_nt: TGTGCCAGCAGCGGAAGGTTCTACGAGCAGTACTTC
d_call: TRBD1; clone_size: .; j_call: TRBJ2-7; v_call: TRBV7-9; cdr3_aa: CASSPRQGWGSYEQYF; cdr3_nt: TGTGCCAGCAGCCCTAGACAGGGATGGGGCTCCTACGAGCAGTACTTC
d_call: TRBD1; clone_size: few; j_call: TRBJ2-1; v_call: TRBV11-2; cdr3_aa: CASSIRQGRGNEQFF; cdr3_nt: TGTGCCAGCAGCATTCGACAGGGGCGCGGGAATGAGCAGTTCTTC
d_call: .; clone_size: .; j_call: TRBJ1-2; v_call: TRBV9; cdr3_aa: CASSPSGTGSGEYGYTF; cdr3_nt: TGTGCCAGCAGCCCATCCGGAACAGGGAGTGGAGAATATGGCTACACCTTC
d_call: TRBD2; clone_size: once; j_call: TRBJ2-7; v_call: TRBV20-1; cdr3_aa: CSARALAGYYEQYF; cdr3_nt: TGCAGTGCTAGAGCACTAGCGGGATACTACGAGCAGTACTTC
d_call: TRBD2; clone_size: few; j_call: TRBJ2-1; v_call: TRBV11-2; cdr3_aa: CASSETSGGYNEQFF; cdr3_nt: TGTGCCAGCAGCGAGACTAGCGGGGGCTACAATGAGCAGTTCTTC
d_call: .; clone_size: few; j_call: TRBJ2-2; v_call: TRBV5-6; cdr3_aa: CASSGPHGELFF; cdr3_nt: TGTGCCAGCAGCGGGCCCCACGGGGAGCTGTTTTTT
d_call: TRBD2; clone_size: .; j_call: TRBJ2-1; v_call: TRBV7-9; cdr3_aa: CASSPRSSGRSSYNEQFF; cdr3_nt: TGTGCCAGCAGCCCCAGATCCAGCGGGAGGAGCTCCTACAATGAGCAGTTCTTC
d_call: TRBD1; clone_size: .; j_call: TRBJ1-1; v_call: TRBV4-3; cdr3_aa: CASSQVTGGWSEAFF; cdr3_nt: TGCGCCAGCAGCCAGGTTACAGGGGGCTGGTCTGAAGCTTTCTTT
d_call: .; clone_size: .; j_call: TRBJ2-7; v_call: TRBV9; cdr3_aa: CASSVGSATYEQYF; cdr3_nt: TGTGCCAGCAGCGTAGGAAGCGCCACCTACGAGCAGTACTTC
d_call: TRBD2; clone_size: few; j_call: TRBJ2-2; v_call: TRBV5-6; cdr3_aa: CASTILAGGRELFF; cdr3_nt: TGTGCCAGCACCATATTAGCGGGAGGCCGGGAGCTGTTTTTT
d_call: .; clone_size: few; j_call: TRBJ2-1; v_call: TRBV24-1; cdr3_aa: CATSEGAPKTGNEQFF; cdr3_nt: TGTGCCACCAGTGAGGGGGCCCCAAAAACGGGTAATGAGCAGTTCTTC
d_call: .; clone_size: many; j_call: TRBJ2-3; v_call: TRBV3-1; cdr3_aa: CASSQERDTQYF; cdr3_nt: TGTGCCAGCAGCCAAGAGAGGGATACGCAGTATTTT
d_call: .; clone_size: few; j_call: TRBJ2-7; v_call: TRBV4-1; cdr3_aa: CASSPRPNYEQYF; cdr3_nt: TGCGCCAGCAGCCCCCGACCAAACTACGAGCAGTACTTC
d_call: .; clone_size: .; j_call: TRBJ2-5; v_call: TRBV28; cdr3_aa: CTGRQETQYF; cdr3_nt: TGTACAGGTCGGCAAGAGACCCAGTACTTC
d_call: TRBD2; clone_size: many; j_call: TRBJ2-5; v_call: TRBV7-2; cdr3_aa: CASSFGLAQETQYF; cdr3_nt: TGTGCCAGCAGCTTTGGACTAGCCCAAGAGACCCAGTACTTC
d_call: .; clone_size: few; j_call: TRBJ1-6; v_call: TRBV7-2; cdr3_aa: CASSLGPGGRNSPLHF; cdr3_nt: TGTGCCAGCAGCTTAGGTCCCGGGGGCAGAAATTCACCCCTCCACTTT
d_call: TRBD2; clone_size: .; j_call: TRBJ2-2; v_call: TRBV6-2/TRBV6-3; cdr3_aa: CASSGASGSTWGELFF; cdr3_nt: TGTGCCAGCAGCGGCGCTAGCGGGAGCACTTGGGGGGAGCTGTTTTTT
d_call: .; clone_size: few; j_call: TRBJ1-2; v_call: TRBV20-1; cdr3_aa: CSAREPRKNGYTF; cdr3_nt: TGCAGTGCTAGAGAACCTAGAAAGAATGGCTACACCTTC
d_call: TRBD1; clone_size: few; j_call: TRBJ2-3; v_call: TRBV20-1; cdr3_aa: CSARAGQGRIRQYF; cdr3_nt: TGCAGTGCTAGGGCGGGACAGGGGCGAATAAGGCAGTATTTT
d_call: .; clone_size: many; j_call: TRBJ2-1; v_call: TRBV29-1; cdr3_aa: CSDTQGYNEQFF; cdr3_nt: TGCAGCGACACTCAGGGCTACAATGAGCAGTTCTTC
d_call: .; clone_size: many; j_call: TRBJ1-1; v_call: TRBV14; cdr3_aa: CASSQKGPRLRGEAFF; cdr3_nt: TGTGCCAGCAGCCAAAAGGGCCCAAGACTTAGGGGGGAAGCTTTCTTT
d_call: TRBD2; clone_size: few; j_call: TRBJ2-3; v_call: TRBV20-1; cdr3_aa: CSARGTTSGRTSDTQYF; cdr3_nt: TGCAGTGCTAGGGGTACCACTAGCGGGAGAACGTCAGATACGCAGTATTTT
d_call: .; clone_size: few; j_call: TRBJ2-7; v_call: TRBV6-6; cdr3_aa: CASSYLQGGGEQYF; cdr3_nt: TGTGCCAGCAGTTACTTACAGGGAGGCGGCGAGCAGTACTTC
d_call: .; clone_size: .; j_call: TRBJ2-7; v_call: TRBV15; cdr3_aa: CATSRDQGTSYEQYF; cdr3_nt: TGTGCCACCAGCAGAGATCAGGGGACATCCTACGAGCAGTACTTC
d_call: .; clone_size: few; j_call: TRBJ1-2; v_call: TRBV2; cdr3_aa: CASSGVARDYGYTF; cdr3_nt: TGTGCCAGCAGTGGCGTCGCGAGAGACTATGGCTACACCTTC
d_call: .; clone_size: .; j_call: TRBJ2-1; v_call: TRBV5-1; cdr3_aa: CASSLADYDNEQFF; cdr3_nt: TGCGCCAGCAGCTTGGCGGACTACGACAATGAGCAGTTCTTC
d_call: TRBD1; clone_size: few; j_call: TRBJ1-4; v_call: TRBV12-3/TRBV12-4; cdr3_aa: CASSLGQAGEKLFF; cdr3_nt: TGTGCCAGCAGTCTCGGACAGGCAGGAGAAAAACTGTTTTTT
d_call: TRBD1; clone_size: .; j_call: TRBJ1-5; v_call: TRBV6-2/TRBV6-3; cdr3_aa: CASSYGTGGNSNQPQHF; cdr3_nt: TGTGCCAGCAGTTATGGGACAGGGGGAAATAGCAATCAGCCCCAGCATTTT
d_call: .; clone_size: .; j_call: TRBJ2-1; v_call: TRBV5-1; cdr3_aa: CASSLVGVTGNEQFF; cdr3_nt: TGCGCCAGCAGCTTGGTGGGGGTCACCGGCAATGAGCAGTTCTTC
d_call: TRBD2; clone_size: .; j_call: TRBJ2-7; v_call: TRBV29-1; cdr3_aa: CSAGLVKDEQYF; cdr3_nt: TGCAGCGCCGGACTAGTAAAGGACGAGCAGTACTTC
d_call: .; clone_size: .; j_call: TRBJ2-3; v_call: TRBV29-1; cdr3_aa: CSVISASTDTQYF; cdr3_nt: TGCAGCGTTATCAGTGCTAGCACAGATACGCAGTATTTT
d_call: TRBD2; clone_size: many; j_call: TRBJ2-5; v_call: TRBV18; cdr3_aa: CASSPWASGQETQYF; cdr3_nt: TGTGCCAGCTCACCATGGGCTAGCGGCCAGGAGACCCAGTACTTC
d_call: .; clone_size: few; j_call: TRBJ2-7; v_call: TRBV10-3; cdr3_aa: CAISESAGLSYEQYF; cdr3_nt: TGTGCCATCAGTGAGTCGGCAGGGCTCTCCTACGAGCAGTACTTC
d_call: .; clone_size: .; j_call: TRBJ1-5; v_call: TRBV6-2/TRBV6-3; cdr3_aa: CAITDRFNQPQHF; cdr3_nt: TGTGCCATTACCGACAGATTCAATCAGCCCCAGCATTTT
d_call: TRBD2; clone_size: many; j_call: TRBJ2-3; v_call: TRBV2; cdr3_aa: CASSGLAGNTDTQYF; cdr3_nt: TGTGCCAGCAGTGGTCTAGCGGGGAACACAGATACGCAGTATTTT
d_call: .; clone_size: .; j_call: TRBJ2-4; v_call: TRBV6-5; cdr3_aa: CASSDRGWLAKNIQYF; cdr3_nt: TGTGCCAGCAGTGATCGGGGGTGGCTAGCCAAAAACATTCAGTACTTC
d_call: TRBD1; clone_size: .; j_call: TRBJ1-4; v_call: TRBV7-8; cdr3_aa: CASSPRTGTTNEKLFF; cdr3_nt: TGTGCCAGCAGCCCTCGGACAGGCACAACTAATGAAAAACTGTTTTTT
d_call: .; clone_size: few; j_call: TRBJ2-7; v_call: TRBV9; cdr3_aa: CASSVVTLTNSYEQYF; cdr3_nt: TGTGCCAGCAGCGTAGTGACCCTGACTAACTCCTACGAGCAGTACTTC
d_call: .; clone_size: .; j_call: TRBJ2-7; v_call: TRBV5-5; cdr3_aa: CASSLIPELLYEQYF; cdr3_nt: TGTGCCAGCAGCTTGATTCCAGAACTTCTATACGAGCAGTACTTC
d_call: TRBD2; clone_size: once; j_call: TRBJ2-1; v_call: TRBV4-2; cdr3_aa: CASSQEGLYDSGVSYNEQFF; cdr3_nt: TGTGCCAGCAGCCAAGAAGGTCTCTATGATAGCGGGGTCTCCTACAATGAGCAGTTCTTC
d_call: TRBD1; clone_size: few; j_call: TRBJ1-4; v_call: TRBV19; cdr3_aa: CASSIGGQTLATNEKLFF; cdr3_nt: TGTGCCAGTAGTATAGGGGGACAGACCCTTGCAACTAATGAAAAACTGTTTTTT
d_call: .; clone_size: few; j_call: TRBJ1-1; v_call: TRBV6-1; cdr3_aa: CASRKGPGREEAFF; cdr3_nt: TGTGCCAGCAGAAAAGGACCCGGACGGGAAGAAGCTTTCTTT
d_call: .; clone_size: .; j_call: TRBJ1-3; v_call: TRBV15; cdr3_aa: CATSRDSSGNTIYF; cdr3_nt: TGTGCCACCAGCAGGGACAGCTCTGGAAACACCATATATTTT
d_call: .; clone_size: many; j_call: TRBJ1-1; v_call: TRBV7-9; cdr3_aa: CASGTGGGATEAFF; cdr3_nt: TGTGCCAGCGGCACAGGAGGGGGGGCGACTGAAGCTTTCTTT
d_call: TRBD2; clone_size: few; j_call: TRBJ2-3; v_call: TRBV6-6; cdr3_aa: CASSWPTSGGTDTQYF; cdr3_nt: TGTGCCAGCAGTTGGCCGACTAGCGGTGGCACAGATACGCAGTATTTT
d_call: .; clone_size: many; j_call: TRBJ1-1; v_call: TRBV7-9; cdr3_aa: CASSLSGGTGEAFF; cdr3_nt: TGTGCCAGCAGCTTAAGCGGTGGAACCGGTGAAGCTTTCTTT
d_call: TRBD1; clone_size: many; j_call: TRBJ1-1; v_call: TRBV6-2/TRBV6-3; cdr3_aa: CASSMTGGNTEAFF; cdr3_nt: TGTGCCAGCAGTATGACAGGGGGGAACACTGAAGCTTTCTTT
d_call: TRBD2; clone_size: .; j_call: TRBJ2-7; v_call: TRBV7-9; cdr3_aa: CASSLAFPSGRAYEQYF; cdr3_nt: TGTGCCAGCAGCTTAGCGTTTCCTAGCGGGAGGGCCTATGAGCAGTACTTC
d_call: TRBD2; clone_size: .; j_call: TRBJ2-3; v_call: TRBV12-5; cdr3_aa: CASGLVGLAGTDTQYF; cdr3_nt: TGTGCTAGTGGTTTGGTGGGACTAGCCGGCACAGATACGCAGTATTTT
d_call: .; clone_size: .; j_call: TRBJ1-2; v_call: TRBV29-1; cdr3_aa: CSVATGSAYGYTF; cdr3_nt: TGCAGCGTGGCAACAGGGAGCGCCTATGGCTACACCTTC
d_call: .; clone_size: .; j_call: TRBJ1-1; v_call: TRBV4-1; cdr3_aa: CASSQESGTGKGTEAFF; cdr3_nt: TGCGCCAGCAGCCAAGAGTCGGGTACAGGGAAAGGCACTGAAGCTTTCTTT